This T cell receptor (beta chain) was sequenced during a study of cytomegalovirus exposure and HLA in healthy donors. In the study overall: From donors who were HLA-typed, an early data release held 75 million to 85 million unique TCRs.

Healthy individuals who donated bone marrow served as the donors. The primer mix had 60 Vbeta and 13 Jbeta primers. The assay was immunoSEQ multiplex PCR, and TCRdb's table has in-frame clones only and misses some. The data hold 150,000 or so clones, with around 80% observed a single time. This CDR3 comprises 14 residues. Germline-derived CDR1 and CDR2 are MDHEN and SYDVKM. V was trimmed by 3 bases and J by 0 bases, leaving 9 bases between them. The chain employs TRBV28 and TRBJ2-7; D is perhaps TRBD1 (6 bases). Sequencing used PBMCs. The TCR originated in a man aged 18 to 35 in good health and CMV-seropositive. CDR3: CASSFRGLSYEQYF. The CDR3 nucleotides are TGTGCCAGCAGTTTCAGGGGCCTCTCCTACGAGCAGTACTTC.